This is a list of T cell receptor beta chains from one sample in a study of T-cell memory formation after mild COVID-19. TCRdb processed the 5' RACE reads anew with MiXCR; each CDR3 protein has one entry. Among 550,000 to 700,000 distinct CDR3 sequences listed, approximately 15% were seen once. Sequences were obtained from PBMCs or a T cell subset sorted from them (not recorded which). These receptors were collected from an adult woman who had mild COVID-19 (a few samples of this study predate the infection). Cell type and time point are not known. CDR3s include the opening cysteine and the closing phenylalanine or tryptophan. D genes are given only for firm matches. Clone size is given for some rows only: seen once, a few or many times, or a class if the clone is expanded.

len	v_gene	j_gene	d_gene	abundance	CDR3nt	CDR3aa
14	TRBV5-1	TRBJ2-1	.	.	TGCGCCAGCAGCTTAAATGCCCGGGACAATGAGCAGTTCTTC	CASSLNARDNEQFF
15	TRBV10-3	TRBJ2-1	TRBD2	few	TGTGCCATCAGTGAGCCGGGACTAGCGGGAGATGAGCAGTTCTTC	CAISEPGLAGDEQFF
14	TRBV20-1	TRBJ2-5	.	few	TGCAGTGCTTTAACAGGGAAACAAGGGGAGACCCAGTACTTC	CSALTGKQGETQYF
15	TRBV3-1	TRBJ2-7	TRBD2	.	TGTGCCAGCAGCCAGTCATTAGCGGGAGCCTACGAGCAGTACTTC	CASSQSLAGAYEQYF
14	TRBV29-1	TRBJ2-1	.	few	TGCAGCGTTGGGGGGCAGGTTCAGGCCAATGAGCGGTTCTTC	CSVGGQVQANERFF
13	TRBV30	TRBJ2-7	.	.	TGTGCCTGGAGTGTACCGGCCCTGAGCGAGCAGTACTTC	CAWSVPALSEQYF
15	TRBV29-1	TRBJ2-3	.	few	TGCAGCGTTGCTGCGGACCGCACCGCCACAGATACGCAGTATTTT	CSVAADRTATDTQYF
14	TRBV20-1	TRBJ2-1	.	.	TGCAGTGCTAGACGGGGCTACGGGGACAATGAGCAGTTCTTC	CSARRGYGDNEQFF
16	TRBV4-1	TRBJ1-1	.	few	TGCGCCAGCAGCCAAGAGAGAGGAGGGTTCCGGACTGAAGCTTTCTTT	CASSQERGGFRTEAFF
13	TRBV3-1	TRBJ1-1	.	few	TGTGCCAGCAGCCAACAGTTGAACACTGAAGCTTTCTTT	CASSQQLNTEAFF
14	TRBV27	TRBJ2-7	.	.	TGTGCCAGCAGTTTCGGGGGGCTCCCCTACGAGCAGTACTTC	CASSFGGLPYEQYF
15	TRBV5-1	TRBJ2-7	TRBD1	many	TGTGCCAGCAGTCTCACAGGGGGCAGCTCCTACGAGCAGTACTTC	CASSLTGGSSYEQYF
13	TRBV14	TRBJ1-2	.	.	TGTGCCAGCAGCCAAGAAACAGTCTATGGCTACACCTTC	CASSQETVYGYTF
17	TRBV11-3	TRBJ1-5	.	few	TGTGCCAGCAGCCCCCAAGGCCCAGGGAGGGCAAATCAGCCCCAGCATTTT	CASSPQGPGRANQPQHF
13	TRBV4-1	TRBJ2-7	.	.	TGCGCCAGCAGCCCGAAGGAAGCCTACGAGCAGTACTTC	CASSPKEAYEQYF
18	TRBV27	TRBJ2-1	TRBD2	.	TGTGCCAGCACCGAGGGAGGACTAGCGGGGTTGGCGTTGGGGGAGCAGTTCTTC	CASTEGGLAGLALGEQFF
15	TRBV7-3	TRBJ1-1	TRBD1	few	TGTGCCAGCAGCTTAATAGGACAGGGGGAGACTGAAGCTTTCTTT	CASSLIGQGETEAFF
17	TRBV6-1	TRBJ2-3	TRBD2	.	TGTGCCAGCAGTGAGTCGGCTAGCGGCTCCCTCACAGATACGCAGTATTTT	CASSESASGSLTDTQYF
14	TRBV7-2	TRBJ1-4	.	.	TGTGCCAGCGCCCGAGGCCCGGTGAATGAAAAACTGTTTTTT	CASARGPVNEKLFF
15	TRBV7-2	TRBJ2-1	TRBD2	.	TGTGCCAGCAGCTTGGGCGGGACTACCCTGGATGAGCAGTTCTTC	CASSLGGTTLDEQFF
13	TRBV27	TRBJ2-3	.	.	TGTGCCAGCAGTTTATACCAGGGAGATACGCAGTATTTT	CASSLYQGDTQYF
13	TRBV5-4	TRBJ2-7	.	.	TGTGCCAGCAGCTTGGCCATTACAGGAGAGCAGTACTTC	CASSLAITGEQYF
14	TRBV9	TRBJ2-7	.	.	TGTGCCAGCAGCGTGACAGCCGGTGAGCACGAGCAGTACTTC	CASSVTAGEHEQYF
15	TRBV6-2/TRBV6-3	TRBJ2-3	.	few	TGTGCCAGCAGTGCCGGGCCCCCGCGGGCGGATACGCAGTATTTT	CASSAGPPRADTQYF
16	TRBV7-9	TRBJ2-2	TRBD1	.	TGTGCCAGCAGCCCTGACAGGGAAGGGAACACCGGGGAGCTGTTTTTT	CASSPDREGNTGELFF
15	TRBV6-6	TRBJ2-1	TRBD2	.	TGTGCCAGCAGTTACGGGACTAGCGGGAGCAATGAGCAGTTCTTC	CASSYGTSGSNEQFF
13	TRBV29-1	TRBJ2-7	.	.	TGCAGCGTTGAGACCAGGGTCCCCTACGAGCAGTACTTC	CSVETRVPYEQYF
13	TRBV2	TRBJ2-1	.	.	TGTGCCAGCAACGGGTGGAGTGCGAATGAGCAGTTCTTC	CASNGWSANEQFF
13	TRBV20-1	TRBJ2-7	.	.	TGCAGTGCAACAGGGCCGTCCTCCTACGAGCAGTACTTC	CSATGPSSYEQYF
16	TRBV7-2	TRBJ2-3	TRBD2	.	TGTGCCAGCAGCCCCCGACTAGCGGGATCTCCAGATACGCAGTATTTT	CASSPRLAGSPDTQYF
15	TRBV12-3/TRBV12-4	TRBJ1-1	.	.	TGTGCCAGCACCCTCCTTGGGGGTTCAAACACTGAAGCTTTCTTT	CASTLLGGSNTEAFF
14	TRBV18	TRBJ2-7	TRBD2	few	TGTGCCAGCTCACCAGGAAGCGGGAGAAACGAGCAGTACTTC	CASSPGSGRNEQYF
17	TRBV6-2/TRBV6-3	TRBJ2-7	.	few	TGTGCCAGCAGTTACGGGACTTTTCAGGGGACCCTCTACGAGCAGTACTTC	CASSYGTFQGTLYEQYF
20	TRBV6-6	TRBJ2-5	TRBD2	.	TGTGCCAGCAGTTACTCGGGTTATATAGGGACTAGCGGGGGTTGGGAGACCCAGTACTTC	CASSYSGYIGTSGGWETQYF
13	TRBV7-8	TRBJ2-3	.	many	TGTGCCAGCAGCCGCTTAGCCAGGGATACGCAGTATTTT	CASSRLARDTQYF
14	TRBV7-2	TRBJ1-3	.	.	TGTGCCAGCAGCTTACACCGAGGGGGAAACACCATATATTTT	CASSLHRGGNTIYF
14	TRBV4-1	TRBJ2-4	.	once	TGCGCCAGCAGCCAAGGGGTAGCCAAAAACATTCAGTACTTC	CASSQGVAKNIQYF
17	TRBV16	TRBJ1-3	TRBD1	.	TGTGCCAGCAGCCAACAAACCGGGACAGTAATAGGAAACACCATATATTTT	CASSQQTGTVIGNTIYF
12	TRBV30	TRBJ1-2	TRBD1	few	TGTGCCTGGGCAAGACAGGGATCTGGCTACACCTTC	CAWARQGSGYTF
15	TRBV6-2/TRBV6-3	TRBJ2-3	TRBD2	few	TGTGCCAGCAGTTCCATCACTAGCGGGAGGTATACGCAGTATTTT	CASSSITSGRYTQYF